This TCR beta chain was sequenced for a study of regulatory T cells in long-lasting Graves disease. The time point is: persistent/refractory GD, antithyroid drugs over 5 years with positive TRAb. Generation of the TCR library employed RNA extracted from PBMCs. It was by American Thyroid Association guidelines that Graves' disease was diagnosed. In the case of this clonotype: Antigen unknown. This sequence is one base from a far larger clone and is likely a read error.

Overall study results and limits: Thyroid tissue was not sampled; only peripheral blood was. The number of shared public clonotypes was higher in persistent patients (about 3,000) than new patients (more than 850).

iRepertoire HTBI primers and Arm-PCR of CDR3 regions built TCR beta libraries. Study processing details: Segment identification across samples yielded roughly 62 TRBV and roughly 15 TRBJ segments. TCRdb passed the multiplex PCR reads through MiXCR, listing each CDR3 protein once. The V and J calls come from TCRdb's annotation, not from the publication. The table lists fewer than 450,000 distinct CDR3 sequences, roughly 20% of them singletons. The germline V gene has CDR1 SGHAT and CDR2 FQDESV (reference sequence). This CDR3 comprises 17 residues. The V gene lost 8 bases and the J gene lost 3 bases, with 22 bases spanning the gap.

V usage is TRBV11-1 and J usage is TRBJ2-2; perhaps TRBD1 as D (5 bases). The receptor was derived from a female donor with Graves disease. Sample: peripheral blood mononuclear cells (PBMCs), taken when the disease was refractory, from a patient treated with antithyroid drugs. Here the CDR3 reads CASGQGYDPDHTGELFF. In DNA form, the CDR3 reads TGTGCCAGCGGCCAGGGTTATGACCCGGACCACACCGGGGAGCTGTTTTTT.